These 8 T cell receptor beta chains share one sample of origin, sequenced in a study of human T cells and chemical hapten exposure. Time point described: healthy volunteer bleed at 6 weeks. Sequencing started from total RNA isolated from unfractionated whole blood. TCRdb itself ran the RACE reads through MiXCR, one entry per CDR3 protein. The sample lists 50,000 to 70,000 distinct CDR3 sequences; roughly 6.6% were seen once. Sequenced: whole blood. Receptors originate from a female donor in good health. Some clones in this sample may be carry-over from other donors' samples.

This chain connects TRBV6-4 to TRBJ1-2; 7 positions agree with TRBD1. This CDR3 is 14 amino acids long. The germline gives CDR1 MRHNA, CDR2 SNTAGT. V lost 0 bases to trimming and J lost 8 bases; unmatched junction nucleotides: 6. Written as DNA, the CDR3 is TGTGCCAGCAGTGACTCGGAGACAGGGCGAGGCTACACCTTC. Encoded protein: CASSDSETGRGYTF.

This clonotype appeared many times. J is TRBJ2-3 and V is TRBV5-1; the D gene is possibly TRBD2 (6 bases). CDR3 length: 14 residues. Trimming left V 2 bases short and J 4 bases short, with 11 bases between. The germline V gene encodes CDR1 SGHRS and CDR2 YFSETQ. This chain's CDR3 is CASSFEPGADTQYF. CDR3 coding DNA: TGCGCCAGCAGCTTCGAACCGGGGGCAGATACGCAGTATTTT.

This clonotype appeared many times. The rearrangement joins TRBV5-1 to TRBJ2-7; possibly TRBD1 or TRBD2 for D (5 bases each). The germline gives CDR1 SGHRS, CDR2 YFSETQ. There are 14 residues in the CDR3. V shed 2 bases and J shed 4 bases, with 13 bases lying between them. CDR3 in DNA: TGCGCCAGCAGCTTACGGGGCGAGACTTACGAGCAGTACTTC. Its protein product is CASSLRGETYEQYF.

This chain connects TRBV3-1 to TRBJ2-7; D is possibly TRBD1 (6 bases). The CDR3 runs 11 residues. From germline, CDR1 is LGHDT and CDR2 YNNKEL (reference sequence). V was clipped by 8 bases and J by 4 bases, with 9 bases between them. The CDR3 protein is CASSQGYEQYF. The CDR3 DNA reads TGTGCCAGCTCACAGGGATACGAGCAGTACTTC.

This clonotype was seen many times. The genes are TRBV6-5 and TRBJ1-1; D is possibly TRBD1 (6 bases). CDR1 and CDR2 (germline): MNHEY, SVGAGI. The CDR3 runs 14 residues. V lost 6 bases and J 1 base, leaving 12 bases between the germline ends. The CDR3 region has the DNA TGTGCCAGCAGCCTGGGGGGGGCGAACACTGAAGCTTTCTTT. Translation: CASSLGGANTEAFF.

This clonotype was observed many times. This chain links TRBV29-1 with TRBJ2-5, with TRBD2 as a possible D gene (6 bases). V was trimmed by 0 bases and J by 3 bases, leaving 11 bases between them. Per the germline V gene, CDR1 is SQVTM and CDR2 is ANQGSEA. This CDR3 comprises 14 residues. In nucleotides, the CDR3 is TGCAGCGTTGAAGATCTGACGGGAGAAGAGACCCAGTACTTC. Protein: CSVEDLTGEETQYF. The variable domain in full, completed from reference TRBV29-1 and TRBJ2-5, reads SAVISQKPSRDICQRGTSLTIQCQVDSQVTMMFWYRQQPGQSLTLIATANQGSEATYESGFVIDKFPISRPNLTFSTLTVSNMSPEDSSIYLCSVEDLTGEETQYFGPGTRLLVL.

This clonotype was recorded many times. The chain combines TRBV4-1 with TRBJ2-1; weak D call: TRBD2 (5 bases). The CDR3 is 15 residues long. Germline-derived CDR1 and CDR2 are MGHRA and YSYEKL. The V end lost 0 bases, the J end lost 7 bases, and 13 bases lay between the germline ends. The CDR3 is CASSQDVMWENEQFF. The DNA for the CDR3 is TGCGCCAGCAGCCAAGACGTCATGTGGGAGAATGAGCAGTTCTTC.

This clonotype was detected a few times. V and J are TRBV20-1 and TRBJ2-3, with TRBD2 matching 15 bases. J was trimmed by 9 bases and V by 6 bases; bases with no gene match: 10. In germline, CDR1 is DFQATT, CDR2 SNEGSKA (reference sequence). CDR3 size: 15 residues. The CDR3, as DNA: TGCAGTGCCAGACCGGGACTAGCGGGAGGAGAGACGCAGTATTTT. Translated: CSARPGLAGGETQYF.